This TCR beta chain was sequenced during a study of OX40 agonist ivuxolimab in advanced cancers. Concerning the study at large: Ivuxolimab was an agonistic, fully human IgG2 monoclonal antibody directed against OX40 (CD134), a costimulatory receptor. Partial responses occurred in three dose-escalation patients, of whom one had hepatocellular carcinoma and two had cutaneous melanoma. The dose-escalation cohort was about 83% male with a mean age of about 60 years, ranging from roughly 23 to 90. Among the roughly 50 dose-escalation patients, 19 had hepatocellular carcinoma, 15 or so melanoma, 9 renal cell carcinoma and 9 head and neck cancer. Patients were allowed to have had prior anti-PD-1, anti-PD-L1 or anti-CTLA-4 therapy, and roughly two fifths of the dose-escalation patients had been treated with checkpoint inhibitors. Intravenous ivuxolimab was administered to patients every 2 weeks at six dose levels: 0.01, 0.1, 0.3, 1.5, 3 and 10 mg/kg. The monotherapy dose-escalation portion (N of about 50 patients) of the phase I ivuxolimab trial is reported in the paper. The point of sequencing TCRbeta in the periphery was to test whether ivuxolimab changed TCR sequence diversity and drove clonal T-cell expansion. Broader findings and caveats from the paper: In the 0.1-3.0 mg/kg groups, partial responders were among the patients with the lowest normalized peripheral clonal expansion, particularly in CD8+ T cells. After ivuxolimab, more expanded clones were found on average in CD8+ T cells than in CD4+ T cells. Low levels of normalized T-cell clonal expansion were also shown by some nonresponding patients. Antigen specificity was not determined for the clonally expanded peripheral T cells. Clonal expansion of both CD4+ and CD8+ blood T cells was observed from baseline to week 6 at doses 0.1 to 3.0 mg/kg.

Genomic DNA was extracted from sorted cells for sequencing of the TCRbeta CDR3 region. The immunoSEQ Assay was used to sequence the TCRbeta CDR3 regions. TCRdb's version of the immuneACCESS table is confined to in-frame rearrangements and falls short of the full clone set. An unresolved V gene accounts for under half of the shortfall where checked; the remainder is of unknown origin. The table for this sample lists about 15,000 clones; approximately 86% of them were counted only once. The ten biggest clones cover 0.69% of the sample. Measured from the cysteine to the phenylalanine, the CDR3 is 13 residues long. The CDR3 DNA has 39 bases and is translated from base 1. The germline V gene (reference sequence) provides CDR1 MNHNY and CDR2 SVGAGI. The V end loses 3 bases and the J end loses 6 bases, and a stretch of 11 bases separates them. The trial excluded patients who had a history of autoimmune disease or were on systemic immunosuppression. Peripheral blood for TCR sequencing was collected from all dose cohorts at baseline, on cycle 4 day 1, and on cycle 7 day 1. The samples were taken from a phase I, first-in-human, multicenter, open-label dose-escalation trial of ivuxolimab. The trial enrolled adults with locally advanced or metastatic head and neck squamous cell, hepatocellular, melanoma or renal cell carcinoma. Before TCR sequencing, CD4+ T cells and CD8+ T cells were sorted from peripheral blood as separate populations.

Turning to this clone: The antigen it recognizes is unknown. No base quality information exists; no much larger clone differs at one position.

The chain couples TRBV6-6 to TRBJ1-1; the D gene is perhaps TRBD1, on 5 matching bases. The TCR originated in an adult with an advanced solid tumor such as melanoma, head and neck, liver or kidney cancer. The sample here was CD4+ or CD8+ T cells sorted from blood, taken in a trial of the OX40 agonist ivuxolimab. The DNA sequence is TGTGCCAGCAGTTATGGGGGTTCGGCTGAAGCTTTCTTT. Its protein reads: CASSYGGSAEAFF.